This is a list of T cell receptor beta chains from one sample in a study of cytomegalovirus exposure and HLA in healthy donors. Clones were read by immunoSEQ multiplex PCR, and TCRdb kept only the in-frame ones, dropping some. Counted here are roughly 330,000 clones, roughly 87% occurring once; the ten biggest clones make up more than 0.9%. The sequenced sample consisted of PBMCs. All receptors derive from a woman aged 25 to 39 in good health and CMV-seropositive. The CDR3 runs from the conserved cysteine through the conserved F or W. Each record gives: clone size, D gene, J gene, V gene, CDR3 DNA, CDR3 protein. A D gene is named only where the DNA matches it firmly. Some rows have no size entry. The others give once, few or many, or a class for an expanded clone.

NA TRBD1 TRBJ1-2 TRBV18 TGTGCCAGCTCACCACTTGACAGGGGCTCGCCCTCGTATGGCTACACCTTC CASSPLDRGSPSYGYTF
NA NA TRBJ2-1 TRBV9 TGTGCCAGCAGCGTAGCCCGATGGGATGAGCAGTTCTTC CASSVARWDEQFF
NA NA TRBJ2-1 TRBV30 TGTGCCTACAACAGGGAAGGTAGGGATGAGCAGTTCTTC CAYNREGRDEQFF
NA NA TRBJ2-1 TRBV6-6 TGTGCCAGCAGTTACTCCCCTTTTGAGCTTGACAATGAGCAGTTCTTC CASSYSPFELDNEQFF
NA NA TRBJ2-7 TRBV5-4 TGTGCCAGCAGCGGCCGGGGGGACATCGCCTACGAGCAGTACTTC CASSGRGDIAYEQYF
NA NA TRBJ1-2 TRBV9 TGTGCCAGCAGCGTAGAGGGGGGACTCTCCTATGGCTACACCTTC CASSVEGGLSYGYTF
NA NA TRBJ1-1 TRBV7-9 TGTGCCAGCAGCTTAGCAGGGGGAACGAACACTGAAGCTTTCTTT CASSLAGGTNTEAFF
NA NA TRBJ2-7 TRBV30 TGTGCCTGGAGTGTAGGGCAGACGCAGTACTTC CAWSVGQTQYF
once TRBD1 TRBJ2-2 TRBV7-3 TGTGCCAGCGGCGACCTGACAGGGGTCGGGGAGCTGTTTTTT CASGDLTGVGELFF
NA TRBD2 TRBJ2-7 TRBV9 TGTGCCAGCAGCGTAGGCAGCGGGGGTCCCTACGAGCAGTACTTC CASSVGSGGPYEQYF
NA NA TRBJ2-2 TRBV19 TGTGCCAGTAGTTCGAGGACAGCCGGGGAGCTGTTTTTT CASSSRTAGELFF
NA NA TRBJ1-6 TRBV4-1 TGCGCCAGCAGCCAAGAGACTGCACCCCTCCACTTT CASSQETAPLHF
NA NA TRBJ2-3 TRBV6-6 TGTGCCAGCAATGGGGTGGCTGATACGCAGTATTTT CASNGVADTQYF
once TRBD1 TRBJ1-4 TRBV4-2 TGTGCCAGCAGCCAGTCCTCCGGGACAGGGGACGGGAAACTGTTTTTT CASSQSSGTGDGKLFF
NA NA TRBJ1-2 TRBV4-2 TGTGCCAGCAGCCGCGACGCGGTCCGCTATGGCTACACCTTC CASSRDAVRYGYTF
NA NA TRBJ1-5 TRBV7-9 TGTGCCAGCAGCTCCAGCGGTCGGAGCGGGCCCCAGCATTTT CASSSSGRSGPQHF
NA NA TRBJ2-1 TRBV6-5 TGTGCCACCCTCCGAGACGTTGGCAATGAGCAGTTCTTC CATLRDVGNEQFF
NA NA TRBJ2-3 TRBV25-1 TGTGCCAGCAGCGACGGAAGACAGTCACCCACAGATACGCAGTATTTT CASSDGRQSPTDTQYF
once NA TRBJ1-5 TRBV6-6 TGTGCCAGCAGCTCGGGGGAAAATAGCAATCAGCCCCAGCATTTT CASSSGENSNQPQHF